One sample yielded the 12 T cell receptor beta chains listed below, sequenced in a study of neurological immune-mediated disorders. Each CDR3 protein gets one entry after TCRdb re-called the 5' RACE reads with MiXCR. The sample includes more than 50,000 distinct CDR3 sequences, over 3.5% of them seen just once. Sequenced input: PBMCs. These TCRs come from a woman in her forties or fifties with multiple sclerosis.

This clonotype rates as medium-sized. The V and J genes are TRBV4-3 and TRBJ2-6, with a tentative D call TRBD2 (5 bases). V was pared by 0 bases and J by 2 bases, with 8 bases between. The germline V gene has CDR1 LGHNA and CDR2 YSLEER. The CDR3 extends over 16 amino acids. As DNA, the CDR3 is TGCGCCAGCAGCCAAGATGAGGGAGCTGGGGCCAACGTCCTGACTTTC. Amino acid sequence: CASSQDEGAGANVLTF.

This clonotype was picked up many times. V is TRBV7-2 and J is TRBJ2-3; a possible D gene is TRBD2 (7 bases). This CDR3 is 16 amino acids long. Germline V gives CDR1 SGHTA, CDR2 FQGNSA. Trimming took off 2 bases at V and 3 bases at J, with 15 bases between the two ends. The CDR3 loop is CASSLRIEGGTDTQYF. The CDR3 nucleotides read TGTGCCAGCAGCTTAAGGATCGAGGGGGGGACAGATACGCAGTATTTT.

There are many counts of this clonotype. V usage is TRBV4-3 and J usage is TRBJ1-4; D is possibly TRBD1 (5 bases). Trimming left V 4 bases short and J 7 bases short, with 16 bases between. The CDR3 extends over 15 amino acids. The V gene's germline CDR1 is LGHNA and CDR2 YSLEER. CDR3 bases: TGCGCCAGCAGCCTACATCGAGGGGTTGGTGAAAAACTGTTTTTT. This translates into CASSLHRGVGEKLFF.

Ten or more counts support this clonotype. DNA of the CDR3: TGTGCCAGCAGTGCTAAGGTGCAGCAGTACTTC. Translated, it gives CASSAKVQQYF. The chain has TRBV6-1 and TRBJ2-7, with D uncertain. The germline V and J ends were trimmed by 4 bases and 8 bases, with 9 bases remaining between them. CDR3 size: 11 residues. The germline V gene has CDR1 MNHNS and CDR2 SASEGT.

Ten or more counts support this clonotype. The chain recombines TRBV5-6 with TRBJ1-1; no definite D call. Germline CDR1 is SGHDT and CDR2 is YYEEEE. Trimming took 0 bases from V and 7 from J, leaving 19 bases between them. There are 16 residues in the CDR3. The CDR3 protein is CASSLEWHQDRNEAFF. The CDR3 DNA is TGTGCCAGCAGCTTGGAATGGCACCAAGACCGGAATGAAGCTTTCTTT.

The CDR3 nucleotides are TGCAGTGCCCAAAGGGGGGACTATAGCACAGATACGCAGTATTTT. Translated: CSAQRGDYSTDTQYF. The chain joins TRBV20-1 to TRBJ2-3; D is perhaps TRBD2 (7 bases). The CDR3 spans 15 residues. CDR1 and CDR2 from the germline V gene are DFQATT and SNEGSKA (reference sequence). Trimming stripped 6 bases from V and 0 bases from J, with 16 bases between.

This clonotype was counted at least ten times. V is TRBV7-2 and J is TRBJ2-7; D not certain. Germline CDR1 SGHTA, CDR2 FQGNSA. V lost 1 base, J lost 5 bases, and 6 bases lay in between. The CDR3 contains 12 residues. CDR3 nucleotide sequence: TGTGCCAGCAGCTTAGACTACGACGAGCAGTACTTC. It is translated as CASSLDYDEQYF.

This clonotype was picked up many times. The CDR3 is CASRGAEGSYEQYF. The CDR3 DNA reads as TGCGCCAGCAGAGGGGCTGAGGGCTCCTACGAGCAGTACTTC. The chain joins TRBV5-1 to TRBJ2-7; D possibly uses TRBD1 or TRBD2 (5 bases each). V lost 5 bases to trimming and J lost 0 bases, with 12 bases between them. This CDR3 has 14 amino acids. Germline-derived CDR1 and CDR2 are SGHRS and YFSETQ.

This clonotype was recorded many times. This chain connects TRBV29-1 to TRBJ2-3, with 9 positions matching TRBD2. The V gene's germline CDR1 is SQVTM and CDR2 ANQGSEA. There are 14 residues in the CDR3. After removal of 5 bases from V and 0 bases from J, the junction contained 3 bases not matched to a gene. Here the CDR3 DNA reads TGCAGCGTTAGACTAGCGGAAAGCACAGATACGCAGTATTTT. Its translation: CSVRLAESTDTQYF.

This clonotype was seen repeatedly, ten times or more. The rearrangement uses TRBV9 and TRBJ1-1; D unclear. Trimming left V 5 bases short and J 2 bases short, with 10 bases between. The V gene's germline CDR1 is SGDLS and CDR2 YYNGEE. The CDR3 length is 13 residues. In DNA, the CDR3 is TGTGCCAGCAGTCGCCGTTCCAACACTGAAGCTTTCTTT. Its translation: CASSRRSNTEAFF.

The J gene is TRBJ2-7, the V gene TRBV18; 8 nucleotides agree with TRBD1. CDR1 and CDR2 (germline): KGHSH, LQKENI. Losses at the gene ends were 0 bases for V and 2 bases for J; bases not matched to a gene: 3. The CDR3 is 15 residues long. CDR3 sequence: CASSPPAGGTYEQYF. CDR3 nucleotide sequence: TGTGCCAGCTCACCACCGGCAGGGGGCACCTACGAGCAGTACTTC.

This clonotype was picked up a small number of times. At one boundary the junction diverges from the germline segment, which might be a read error. V gene TRBV20-1 combines with J gene TRBJ1-6; perhaps TRBD1 as D (5 bases). Germline CDR1 DFQATT, CDR2 SNEGSKA (reference sequence). The CDR3 consists of 13 residues. CDR3 DNA: TGCAGTGCTACCCAGGGTATTTCTTCACCCCTCAACTTT. Protein sequence: CSATQGISSPLNF.